A single sample gave rise to the 18 T cell receptor beta chains below, sequenced in a study of blood T cell repertoires in COVID-19. The repertoire was sequenced with immunoSEQ multiplex PCR; TCRdb's copy has only in-frame clones and lacks some. The sample carries approximately 260,000 clones, about nine tenths recorded once. What was sequenced was PBMCs or T cells enriched from blood (not recorded which). The receptors were sampled from a woman aged 25 to 45 with acute COVID-19.

The chain couples TRBV5-6 to TRBJ1-5; tentative D call: TRBD1 (5 bases). Germline V gene data show CDR1 as SGHDT and CDR2 as YYEEEE. V dropped 4 bases and J dropped 7 bases, with 12 bases sitting between them. CDR3 length equals 13 residues. CDR3 coding DNA: TGTGCCAGCAGCCCCGAGGGGAGGCAGCCCCAGCATTTT. It translates to CASSPEGRQPQHF.

The chain links TRBV27 to TRBJ2-1, with 9 bases lining up with TRBD1. CDR3 length equals 17 residues. Germline CDR1 MNHEY, CDR2 SMNVEV (reference sequence). V was pared by 6 bases and J by 1 base, with 10 bases of the junction left unmatched. Here the CDR3 DNA reads TGTGCCAGCAGCCCGGACAGGGGAAGTGGATCCTACAATGAGCAGTTCTTC. Amino acids: CASSPDRGSGSYNEQFF.

This chain uses TRBV9 with TRBJ2-3, with 7 bases identical to TRBD2. After removal of 4 bases from V and 0 bases from J, the junction contained 5 bases not matched to a gene. Per germline, CDR1 SGDLS and CDR2 YYNGEE. The CDR3 has 15 amino acids. The CDR3 DNA reads TGTGCCAGCAGCACTCTTAGCGGGAGCACAGATACGCAGTATTTT. It yields the protein CASSTLSGSTDTQYF.

The gene calls are TRBV7-2 and TRBJ2-7, with D maybe TRBD2 (6 bases). Germline lookup yields CDR1 SGHTA and CDR2 FQGNSA. The CDR3 has 12 residues. V lost 4 bases and J lost 4, with 8 bases in between. The CDR3 spells CASSSRGYEQYF. CDR3 nucleotide sequence: TGTGCCAGCAGCTCCCGGGGGTACGAGCAGTACTTC.

The CDR3 loop reads CASSQVQGLAGGESTDTQYF. The CDR3 region has the DNA TGCGCCAGCAGCCAAGTGCAAGGTCTAGCGGGGGGGGAGAGCACAGATACGCAGTATTTT. J is TRBJ2-3 and V is TRBV4-1; TRBD2 aligns across 12 bases. Germline CDR1 is MGHRA and CDR2 is YSYEKL. The CDR3 has 20 residues. V trimming: 1 base; J trimming: 0 bases; junction bases outside the gene matches: 11.

The V and J genes are TRBV5-5 and TRBJ1-1; 10 positions match TRBD1. Germline V gives CDR1 SGHKS, CDR2 YYEKEE (reference sequence). V lost 6 bases and J lost 4; bases outside the gene matches: 21. The CDR3 consists of 19 residues. CDR3 coding DNA: TGTGCCAGCAACCTTGGGATGACAGGGGGCGCCCCGGTCGGCACTGAAGCTTTCTTT. The encoded protein is CASNLGMTGGAPVGTEAFF.

The chain joins TRBV7-8 to TRBJ2-1; weak D call: TRBD2 (6 bases). The CDR3 runs 13 residues. The V end lost 5 bases, the J end lost 8 bases, and 13 bases lay between the germline ends. CDR1 is SGHVS, CDR2 FQNEAQ, per germline. The DNA for the CDR3 is TGTGCCAGCAGCGCTACTAGCAGCGATGAGCAGTTCTTC. It encodes CASSATSSDEQFF.

In this sample, this clone turned up once. The rearrangement uses TRBV5-1 and TRBJ2-1, with 7 nucleotides matching TRBD1. After removal of 4 bases from V and 3 bases from J, the junction contained 4 bases not matched to a gene. CDR1 is SGHRS and CDR2 is YFSETQ in the germline V gene. The CDR3 spans 14 residues. The CDR3 DNA follows: TGCGCCAGCAGCAGAGGACAGGACTACAATGAGCAGTTCTTC. It specifies CASSRGQDYNEQFF.

This CDR3 is CASSLGPQETQYF. As DNA, the CDR3 is TGTGCCAGCAGCTTAGGTCCCCAGGAGACCCAGTACTTC. The V call is TRBV7-9, the J call TRBJ2-5, with no clear D. CDR3 length: 13 amino acids. CDR1 and CDR2 (germline): SEHNR, FQNEAQ (reference sequence). V was trimmed by 1 base and J by 5 bases, leaving 8 bases between them.

This clone was counted between two and nine times. Here the CDR3 DNA reads TGTGCCAGCAGTATGGTTGGGGCGGATAGCAATCAGCCCCAGCATTTT. Protein: CASSMVGADSNQPQHF. The gene calls are TRBV28 and TRBJ1-5, with D maybe TRBD1 (5 bases). The CDR3 is 16 residues long. CDR1 and CDR2 (germline): MDHEN, SYDVKM. V was cut by 5 bases and J by 0 bases, with 14 bases left in between.

The J gene is TRBJ2-1, the V gene TRBV11-2; weak D call: TRBD1 (6 bases). The CDR3 is 13 amino acids. Germline loops: CDR1 SGHAT, CDR2 FQNNGV. The germline V and J ends were trimmed by 5 bases and 2 bases, with 7 bases remaining between them. The CDR3 loop reads CASSQGTYNEQFF. The CDR3 DNA reads as TGTGCCAGCAGCCAGGGGACCTACAATGAGCAGTTCTTC.

The genes are TRBV30 and TRBJ2-1, with 9 bases that match TRBD1. Germline V gene lookup returns CDR1 GTSNPN and CDR2 SVGIG (reference sequence). With V trimmed by 2 bases and J by 5 bases, 13 bases remained unmatched. This CDR3 contains 17 residues. CDR3: CAWSSIRNRGRHNEQFF. The CDR3 DNA is TGTGCCTGGAGTTCAATACGAAACAGGGGGCGCCACAATGAGCAGTTCTTC.

This rearrangement joins TRBV9 to TRBJ2-7; possibly TRBD2 for D (5 bases). This CDR3 has 13 residues. CDR1 and CDR2 from the germline V gene are SGDLS and YYNGEE. Trimming pared 0 bases from V and 3 bases from J, leaving 7 bases between. The CDR3 loop is CASSVGGIYEQYF. CDR3 DNA sequence: TGTGCCAGCAGCGTAGGAGGGATCTACGAGCAGTACTTC.

The J gene is TRBJ2-7, the V gene TRBV28; tentative D call: TRBD2 (6 bases). CDR1 and CDR2 from the germline V gene are MDHEN and SYDVKM. The CDR3 has 17 residues. The V gene lost 8 bases and the J gene lost 0 bases, with 23 bases spanning the gap. CDR3 nucleotides: TGTGCCAGCTCCGGGGTTGGTTTGGGACTGAGCTCCTACGAGCAGTACTTC. Amino acids: CASSGVGLGLSSYEQYF.

This rearrangement joins TRBV13 to TRBJ1-4; 8 positions match TRBD1. V gave up 1 base and J gave up 8 bases; unmatched junction bases: 9. Germline CDR1 and CDR2: PRHDT and FYEKMQ (reference sequence). The CDR3 has 16 amino acids. In DNA, the CDR3 is TGTGCCAGCAGCTTAGCGGGAGCAGGGGGCTTGGAAAAACTGTTTTTT. It encodes CASSLAGAGGLEKLFF.

The rearrangement uses TRBV5-1 and TRBJ2-1; 11 bases fit TRBD1. V shed 4 bases, J shed 4 bases, and the junction held 10 bases outside the gene matches. Looked up from germline, CDR1 is SGHRS and CDR2 is YFSETQ. The length of the CDR3 is 17 residues. CDR3 nucleotides: TGCGCCAGCAGCCCTGGGGTCGGACAGGGGGCTTACAATGAGCAGTTCTTC. Translated: CASSPGVGQGAYNEQFF.

This chain uses TRBV25-1 with TRBJ1-1, with D possibly being TRBD1 (5 bases). In germline, CDR1 is MGHDK, CDR2 SYGVNS. V was trimmed by 6 bases and J by 1 base, leaving 15 bases between them. The CDR3 is 15 residues long. The CDR3: CASSGWDGGNTEAFF. In DNA, the CDR3 is TGTGCCAGCAGCGGTTGGGACGGGGGGAACACTGAAGCTTTCTTT.

This sequence joins TRBV19 and TRBJ1-5; D uncertain. This CDR3 is 20 amino acids long. CDR1 and CDR2 (germline): LNHDA, SQIVND (reference sequence). Trimming shortened V by 0 bases and J by 0 bases, and 21 bases separated the two germline ends. The CDR3 reads CASSIDLETPNKYSNQPQHF. CDR3 nucleotide sequence: TGTGCCAGTAGTATAGATCTCGAGACTCCAAACAAATATAGCAATCAGCCCCAGCATTTT. The full variable domain, rest sourced from reference TRBV19 and TRBJ1-5, is DGGITQSPKYLFRKEGQNVTLSCEQNLNHDAMYWYRQDPGQGLRLIYYSQIVNDFQKGDIAEGYSVSREKKESFPLTVTSAQKNPTAFYLCASSIDLETPNKYSNQPQHFGDGTRLSIL.